What follows are 14 T cell receptor beta chains derived from one specimen sequenced in a study of preoperative IRX-2 immunotherapy in early breast cancer. Treatment given: preoperative locoregional IRX-2 cytokine immunotherapy. Produced via immunoSEQ multiplex PCR; TCRdb's table is partial and in-frame only. This sample carries over 20,000 clones, 75% to 90% of them seen once, and the ten largest clones take approximately 1.5%. The starting material was lymph node tissue, obtained after IRX-2 immunotherapy. The receptors come from a human donor with breast cancer.

The chain uses TRBV30 and TRBJ2-7, with D possibly being TRBD2 (6 bases). Germline-derived CDR1 and CDR2 are GTSNPN and SVGIG (reference sequence). Trimming removed 2 bases at V and 9 bases at J, with 20 bases between. The CDR3 spans 14 residues. DNA for the CDR3: TGTGCCTGGAGTCCGAGGGACCGCGTGGGGGGGCAGTACTTC. Amino acid sequence: CAWSPRDRVGGQYF. Looking up the rest from reference TRBV30 and TRBJ2-7 gives the full variable domain: SQTIHQWPATLVQPVGSPLSLECTVEGTSNPNLYWYRQAAGRGLQLLFYSVGIGQISSEVPQNLSASRPQDRQFILSSKKLLLSDSGFYLCAWSPRDRVGGQYFGPGTRLTVT.

The CDR3 here is CASSPPGVYEQYF. Written as DNA, the CDR3 is TGTGCCAGCTCACCACCGGGGGTCTACGAGCAGTACTTC. The chain employs TRBV18 and TRBJ2-7; D tentatively reads TRBD1 or TRBD2 (5 bases each). Germline V gene data show CDR1 as KGHSH and CDR2 as LQKENI. The CDR3 runs 13 residues. Between the trimmed V and J ends, which lost 0 bases and 3 bases, there was a span of 6 bases.

The chain carries TRBV5-1 and TRBJ1-4; D unresolved. Trimming shortened V by 1 base and J by 3 bases, and 13 bases separated the two germline ends. CDR3 length: 16 amino acids. Germline V gene sequence: CDR1 SGHRS, CDR2 YFSETQ. The CDR3 coding sequence is TGCGCCAGCAGCTTGACGGGTTCATTGTCTAATGAAAAACTGTTTTTT. It is translated as CASSLTGSLSNEKLFF.

The CDR3 loop reads CASRLAGASGSSYNEQFF. CDR3 DNA: TGTGCCAGCAGGTTAGCGGGGGCCTCCGGAAGCTCCTACAATGAGCAGTTCTTC. The chain links TRBV28 to TRBJ2-1; 9 bases align to TRBD2. This CDR3 is built from 18 residues. Per the germline V gene, CDR1 is MDHEN and CDR2 is SYDVKM. Trimming at V came to 6 bases and at J to 0 bases, leaving 12 bases not matched to a gene.

The table lists this clone with a few counts. V is TRBV7-6 and J is TRBJ1-5, with TRBD1 identical over 7 bases. The V and J ends lost 2 bases and 1 base, in that order; junction bases with no gene match: 2. Germline V lookup: CDR1 SGHVS, CDR2 FNYEAQ. This CDR3 is 15 amino acids long. The CDR3 DNA reads TGTGCCAGCAGCTTAAGGGGGCACAGCAATCAGCCCCAGCATTTT. Its protein product is CASSLRGHSNQPQHF.

V usage is TRBV11-3 and J usage is TRBJ1-1; 8 bases are a match to TRBD1. The CDR3 is 15 residues long. The trim removed 1 base at V and 1 base at J, leaving 2 bases unmatched. The germline gives CDR1 SGHNT, CDR2 YENEEA. The CDR3 DNA is TGTGCCAGCAGCTTAGGGGGGACAGGGAACACTGAAGCTTTCTTT. Translation gives CASSLGGTGNTEAFF.

This clone was observed a few times. The chain has TRBV18 and TRBJ2-2; 7 nucleotides align to TRBD1. The CDR3 runs 16 residues. Germline V gene sequence: CDR1 KGHSH, CDR2 LQKENI. The V and J ends lost 1 base and 3 bases, in that order; junction bases with no gene match: 5. The chain's CDR3 is CASSPLNDRDTGELFF. For the CDR3, the DNA is TGTGCCAGCTCACCACTTAATGACAGGGACACCGGGGAGCTGTTTTTT.

J is TRBJ1-1 and V is TRBV5-1; 8 nucleotides match TRBD1. The V gene's germline CDR1 is SGHRS and CDR2 YFSETQ. V shed 2 bases and J 4 bases; nucleotides not matched to a gene: 10. This CDR3 spans 16 amino acids. The CDR3 nucleotides read TGCGCCAGCAGCTTCCGGGGACCTACAGGGGGCACTGAAGCTTTCTTT. Translated: CASSFRGPTGGTEAFF.

This clone is a singleton in its sample. The chain carries TRBV6-8 and TRBJ1-1; 10 bases align to TRBD1. Per germline, CDR1 MNHGY and CDR2 SAAAGT. The CDR3 has 12 residues. V gave up 10 bases and J gave up 8 bases; unmatched junction bases: 7. CDR3 region: CAINPGQGEAFF. In nucleotides, the CDR3 is TGTGCCATCAACCCGGGACAGGGGGAAGCTTTCTTT.

The CDR3 DNA is TGTGCCAGTAGTGAAATCACCGGGGAGCTGTTTTTT. Its protein product is CASSEITGELFF. V gene TRBV19 combines with J gene TRBJ2-2; the D is unclear. Germline-derived CDR1 and CDR2 are LNHDA and SQIVND (reference sequence). V lost 5 bases to trimming and J lost 4 bases, with 5 bases between them. The CDR3 is 12 residues long. Looking up the rest from reference TRBV19 and TRBJ2-2 gives the full variable domain: DGGITQSPKYLFRKEGQNVTLSCEQNLNHDAMYWYRQDPGQGLRLIYYSQIVNDFQKGDIAEGYSVSREKKESFPLTVTSAQKNPTAFYLCASSEITGELFFGEGSRLTVL.

The chain joins TRBV5-1 to TRBJ1-1, with D possibly being TRBD1 (5 bases). Germline V gene data show CDR1 as SGHRS and CDR2 as YFSETQ. The CDR3 runs 14 residues. Trimming removed 4 bases at V and 0 bases at J, with 10 bases between. CDR3 in amino acids: CASSLGVLNTEAFF. DNA for the CDR3: TGCGCCAGCAGCCTGGGGGTACTGAACACTGAAGCTTTCTTT.

The V and J genes are TRBV5-1 and TRBJ2-7; 10 bases line up with TRBD1. The CDR3 contains 14 residues. The germline V gene encodes CDR1 SGHRS and CDR2 YFSETQ. The trim removed 5 bases at V and 2 bases at J, leaving 4 bases unmatched. The CDR3 DNA follows: TGCGCCAGCAGACCCGGACAGGGGGCCTACGAGCAGTACTTC. This translates into CASRPGQGAYEQYF. Based on the CDR3 plus reference TRBV5-1 and TRBJ2-7, the full variable domain is KAGVTQTPRYLIKTRGQQVTLSCSPISGHRSVSWYQQTPGQGLQFLFEYFSETQRNKGNFPGRFSGRQFSNSRSEMNVSTLELGDSALYLCASRPGQGAYEQYFGPGTRLTVT.

The chain has TRBV29-1 and TRBJ2-3, with TRBD2 matching 7 bases. Germline loops: CDR1 SQVTM, CDR2 ANQGSEA. With V trimmed by 1 base and J by 0 bases, 4 bases remained unmatched. The CDR3 spans 15 residues. The DNA for the CDR3 is TGCAGCGTTGAAGTGGGAGGGTCTAGCACAGATACGCAGTATTTT. It is translated as CSVEVGGSSTDTQYF.

The count of this clone is one. V is TRBV10-2 and J is TRBJ1-4; D is ambiguous. V gave up 5 bases and J gave up 7 bases, with 11 bases separating them. The CDR3 is 13 amino acids. Germline loops: CDR1 WSHSY, CDR2 SAAADI. CDR3 region: CASSLGRVEKLFF. CDR3 DNA sequence: TGCGCCAGCAGTTTAGGGCGTGTTGAAAAACTGTTTTTT.